What follows describes a single T cell receptor beta chain. The sample is drawn from a study of blood T cell repertoires in COVID-19. Clones were read by immunoSEQ multiplex PCR, and TCRdb kept only the in-frame ones, dropping some. The sample shows about 66,000 clones, about 90% of them seen only once. Germline lookup yields CDR1 SGHAT and CDR2 FQNNGV. After removal of 3 bases from V and 0 bases from J, the junction contained 8 bases not matched to a gene. The CDR3 contains 17 residues. This clonotype originated in a human donor in a cohort sampled during active COVID-19. Sequenced sample: peripheral blood. This rearrangement joins TRBV11-2 to TRBJ2-1, with 7 nucleotides matching TRBD2. CDR3 residues: CASSFKAGESSYNEQFF. In nucleotides, the CDR3 is TGTGCCAGCAGCTTCAAGGCGGGAGAGAGCTCCTACAATGAGCAGTTCTTC. Filled out from reference TRBV11-2 and TRBJ2-1, the complete variable domain reads EAGVAQSPRYKIIEKRQSVAFWCNPISGHATLYWYQQILGQGPKLLIQFQNNGVVDDSQLPKDRFSAERLKGVDSTLKIQPAKLEDSAVYLCASSFKAGESSYNEQFFGPGTRLTVL.